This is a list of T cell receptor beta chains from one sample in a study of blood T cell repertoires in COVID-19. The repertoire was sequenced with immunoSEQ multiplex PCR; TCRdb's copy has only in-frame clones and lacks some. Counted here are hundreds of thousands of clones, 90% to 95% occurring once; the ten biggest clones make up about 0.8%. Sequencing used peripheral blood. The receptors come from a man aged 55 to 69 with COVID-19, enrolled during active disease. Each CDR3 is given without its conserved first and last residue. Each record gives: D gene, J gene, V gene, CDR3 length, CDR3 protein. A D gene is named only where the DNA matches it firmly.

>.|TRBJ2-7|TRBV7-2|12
ASSPFSTPYEQY
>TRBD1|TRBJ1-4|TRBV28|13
ASSLLDRVNEKLF
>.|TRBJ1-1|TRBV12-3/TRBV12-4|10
ASSLGDREAF
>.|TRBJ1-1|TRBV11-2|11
ASSVQQGTEAF
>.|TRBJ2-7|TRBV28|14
ASSSEALPRPYEQY
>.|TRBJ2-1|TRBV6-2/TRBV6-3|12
ASSYSAGNNEQF
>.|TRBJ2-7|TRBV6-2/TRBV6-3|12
ASSYSRQHYEQY
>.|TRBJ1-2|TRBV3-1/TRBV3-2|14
ASSIDRTRSYYGYT
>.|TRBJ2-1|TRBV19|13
ASSPDYYSYNEQF
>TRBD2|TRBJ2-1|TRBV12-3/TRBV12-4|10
ATGTSGVEQF
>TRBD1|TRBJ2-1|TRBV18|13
ASSPATGVAGEQF
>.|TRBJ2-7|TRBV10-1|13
ARKGHGILSYEQY
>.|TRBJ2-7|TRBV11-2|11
ASSDRGSYEQY
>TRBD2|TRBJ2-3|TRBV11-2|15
ASSLFSGGVTTDTQY
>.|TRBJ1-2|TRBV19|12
ASSIGDRLEGYT
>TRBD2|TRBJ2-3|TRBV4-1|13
ASSYGGAIADTQY
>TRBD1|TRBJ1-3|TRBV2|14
ASSPLGTASGNTIY
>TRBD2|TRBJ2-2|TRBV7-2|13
ASSLAREGTGELF
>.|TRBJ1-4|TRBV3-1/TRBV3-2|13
ASSPTLQVDEKLF
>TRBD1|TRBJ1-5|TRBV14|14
ASSQGGQGGNQPQH
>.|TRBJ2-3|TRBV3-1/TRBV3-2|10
ASSPHTDTQY